This T cell receptor (beta chain) was sequenced during a study of blood T cell repertoires in COVID-19. As for the study in general: Samples came from the United States, Italy and Spain, spanning acute and convalescent COVID-19. The cDNA or gDNA used as material had been derived from T cells, B-cell-depleted T cells, or PBMCs.

The ends were cut back, 5 bases at V and 7 bases at J, with 21 bases in the middle. This CDR3 has 16 amino acids. Germline lookup yields CDR1 MDHEN and CDR2 SYDVKM. Original data processing: Reference gene primer amplification in the assay estimated nucleated cell counts. Assay: immunoSEQ multiplex PCR; the TCRdb copy retains only in-frame clones and omits some. V, J and clone size derive from that table, while D and trimming were established from the DNA sequence. The sample includes about 240,000 clones, just under 85% of them seen just once. The sample taken for sequencing was peripheral blood. The chain joins TRBV28 to TRBJ1-5; D perhaps matches TRBD1 (5 bases). The receptor was isolated from a woman aged 80 or older with acute or convalescent COVID-19. The CDR3 sequence is CASSLRGGATEQPQHF. CDR3 bases: TGTGCCAGCAGTCTCCGGGGCGGGGCGACAGAGCAGCCCCAGCATTTT. Looking up the rest from reference TRBV28 and TRBJ1-5 gives the full variable domain: DVKVTQSSRYLVKRTGEKVFLECVQDMDHENMFWYRQDPGLGLRLIYFSYDVKMKEKGDIPEGYSVSREKKERFSLILESASTNQTSMYLCASSLRGGATEQPQHFGDGTRLSIL.